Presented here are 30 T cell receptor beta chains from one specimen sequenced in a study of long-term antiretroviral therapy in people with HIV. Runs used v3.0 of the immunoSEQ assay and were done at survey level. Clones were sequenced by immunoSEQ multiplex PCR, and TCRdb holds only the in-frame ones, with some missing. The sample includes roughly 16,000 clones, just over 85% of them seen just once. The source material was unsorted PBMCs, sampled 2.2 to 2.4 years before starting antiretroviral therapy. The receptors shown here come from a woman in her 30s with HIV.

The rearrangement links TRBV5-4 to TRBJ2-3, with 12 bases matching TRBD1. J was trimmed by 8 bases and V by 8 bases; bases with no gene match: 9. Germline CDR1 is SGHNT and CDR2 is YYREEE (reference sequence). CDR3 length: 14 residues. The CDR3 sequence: CASGFRDRGPTQYF. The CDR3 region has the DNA TGTGCCAGTGGTTTCCGGGACAGGGGGCCTACGCAGTATTTT. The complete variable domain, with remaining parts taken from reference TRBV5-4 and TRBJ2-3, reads ETGVTQSPTHLIKTRGQQVTLRCSSQSGHNTVSWYQQALGQGPQFIFQYYREEENGRGNFPPRFSGLQFPNYSSELNVNALELDDSALYLCASGFRDRGPTQYFGPGTRLTVL.

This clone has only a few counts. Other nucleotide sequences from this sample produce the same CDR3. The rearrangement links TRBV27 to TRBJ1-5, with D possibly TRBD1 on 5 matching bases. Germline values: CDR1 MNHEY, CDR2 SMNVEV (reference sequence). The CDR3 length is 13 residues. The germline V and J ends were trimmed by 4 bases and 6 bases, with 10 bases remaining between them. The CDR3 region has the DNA TGTGCCAGCAGTTCGCAGGGTGGTCAGCCCCAGCATTTT. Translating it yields CASSSQGGQPQHF.

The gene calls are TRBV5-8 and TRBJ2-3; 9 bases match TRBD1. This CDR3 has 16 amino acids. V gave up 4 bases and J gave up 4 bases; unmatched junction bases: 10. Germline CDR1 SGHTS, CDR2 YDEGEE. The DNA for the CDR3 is TGTGCCAGCAGCGGGGACCGGGACAGGGTTTCAGATACGCAGTATTTT. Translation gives CASSGDRDRVSDTQYF.

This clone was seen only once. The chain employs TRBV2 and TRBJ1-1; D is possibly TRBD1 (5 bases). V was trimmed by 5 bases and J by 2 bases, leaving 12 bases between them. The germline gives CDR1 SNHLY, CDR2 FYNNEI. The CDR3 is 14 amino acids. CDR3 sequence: CASSFLRDNTEAFF. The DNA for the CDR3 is TGTGCCAGCAGTTTTCTACGGGACAACACTGAAGCTTTCTTT.

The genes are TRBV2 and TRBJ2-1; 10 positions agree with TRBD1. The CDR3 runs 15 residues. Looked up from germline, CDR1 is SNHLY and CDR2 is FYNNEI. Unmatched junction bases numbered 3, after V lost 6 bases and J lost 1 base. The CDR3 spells CASRGDRGSYNEQFF. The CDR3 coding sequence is TGTGCCAGCAGGGGGGACAGGGGATCCTACAATGAGCAGTTCTTC.

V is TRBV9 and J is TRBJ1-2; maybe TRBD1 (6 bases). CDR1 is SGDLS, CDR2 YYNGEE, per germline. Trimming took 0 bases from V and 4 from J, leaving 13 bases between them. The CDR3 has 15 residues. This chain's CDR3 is CASSVGSGAGYGYTF. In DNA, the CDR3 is TGTGCCAGCAGCGTAGGTTCAGGGGCGGGCTATGGCTACACCTTC. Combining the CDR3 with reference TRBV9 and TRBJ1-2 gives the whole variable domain DSGVTQTPKHLITATGQRVTLRCSPRSGDLSVYWYQQSLDQGLQFLIQYYNGEERAKGNILERFSAQQFPDLHSELNLSSLELGDSALYFCASSVGSGAGYGYTFGSGTRLTVV.

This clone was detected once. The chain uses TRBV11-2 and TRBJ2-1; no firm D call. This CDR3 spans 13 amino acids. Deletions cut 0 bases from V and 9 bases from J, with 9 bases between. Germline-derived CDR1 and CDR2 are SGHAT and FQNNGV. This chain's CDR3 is CASSLDQWGEQFF. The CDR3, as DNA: TGTGCCAGCAGCTTAGATCAGTGGGGTGAGCAGTTCTTC.

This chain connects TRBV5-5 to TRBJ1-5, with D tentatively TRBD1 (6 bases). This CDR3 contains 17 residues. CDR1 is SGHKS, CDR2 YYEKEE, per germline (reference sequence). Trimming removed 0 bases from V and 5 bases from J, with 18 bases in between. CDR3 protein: CASSLAAGEGFYQPQHF. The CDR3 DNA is TGTGCCAGCAGCTTGGCAGCAGGGGAAGGTTTTTATCAGCCCCAGCATTTT.

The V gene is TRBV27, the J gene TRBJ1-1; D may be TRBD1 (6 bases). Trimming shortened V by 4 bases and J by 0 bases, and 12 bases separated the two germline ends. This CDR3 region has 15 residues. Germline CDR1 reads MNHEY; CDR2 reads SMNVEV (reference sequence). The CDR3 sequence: CASSSPPGVNTEAFF. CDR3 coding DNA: TGTGCCAGCAGTTCGCCCCCAGGGGTGAACACTGAAGCTTTCTTT.

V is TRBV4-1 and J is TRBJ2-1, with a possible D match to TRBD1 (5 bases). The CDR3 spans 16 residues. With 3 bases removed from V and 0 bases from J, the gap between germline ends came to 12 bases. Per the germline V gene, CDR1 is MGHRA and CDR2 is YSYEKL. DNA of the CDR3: TGCGCCAGCAGCCACTTGGACATTCTCTCCTACAATGAGCAGTTCTTC. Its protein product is CASSHLDILSYNEQFF.

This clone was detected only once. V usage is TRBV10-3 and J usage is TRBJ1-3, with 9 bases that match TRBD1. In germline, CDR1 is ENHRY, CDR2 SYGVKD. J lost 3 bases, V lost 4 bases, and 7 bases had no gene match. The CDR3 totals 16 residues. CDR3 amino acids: CAISALQGAGGNTIYF. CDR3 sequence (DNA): TGTGCCATCAGTGCCCTACAGGGGGCAGGTGGAAACACCATATATTTT.

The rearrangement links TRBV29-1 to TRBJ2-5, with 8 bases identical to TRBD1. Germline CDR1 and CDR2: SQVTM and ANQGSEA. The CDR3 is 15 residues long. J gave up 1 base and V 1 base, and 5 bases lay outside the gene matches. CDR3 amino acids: CSVEGQGQAQETQYF. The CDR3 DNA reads TGCAGCGTTGAAGGTCAGGGACAGGCCCAAGAGACCCAGTACTTC. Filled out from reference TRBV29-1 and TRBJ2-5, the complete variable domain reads SAVISQKPSRDICQRGTSLTIQCQVDSQVTMMFWYRQQPGQSLTLIATANQGSEATYESGFVIDKFPISRPNLTFSTLTVSNMSPEDSSIYLCSVEGQGQAQETQYFGPGTRLLVL.

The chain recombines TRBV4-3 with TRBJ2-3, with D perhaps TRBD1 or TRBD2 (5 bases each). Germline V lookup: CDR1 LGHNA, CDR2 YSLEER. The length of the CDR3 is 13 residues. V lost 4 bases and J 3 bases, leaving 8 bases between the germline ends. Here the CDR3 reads CASSPGRTDTQYF. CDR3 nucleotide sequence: TGCGCCAGCAGCCCGGGGCGGACAGATACGCAGTATTTT.

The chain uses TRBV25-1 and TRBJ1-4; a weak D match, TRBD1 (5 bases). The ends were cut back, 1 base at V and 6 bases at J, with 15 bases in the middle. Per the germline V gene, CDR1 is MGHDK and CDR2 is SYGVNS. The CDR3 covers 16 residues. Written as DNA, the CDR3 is TGTGCCAGCAGTGAATTTATGGGTGGGGGAGATGAAAAACTGTTTTTT. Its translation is CASSEFMGGGDEKLFF.

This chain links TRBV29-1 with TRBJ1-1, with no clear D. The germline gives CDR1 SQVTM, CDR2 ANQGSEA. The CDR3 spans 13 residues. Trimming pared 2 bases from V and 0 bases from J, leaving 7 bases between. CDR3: CSVEQMMNTEAFF. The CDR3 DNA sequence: TGCAGCGTTGAACAGATGATGAACACTGAAGCTTTCTTT.

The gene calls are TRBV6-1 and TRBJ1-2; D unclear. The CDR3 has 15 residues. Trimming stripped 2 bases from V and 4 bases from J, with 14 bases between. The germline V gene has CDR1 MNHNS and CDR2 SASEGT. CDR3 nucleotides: TGTGCCAGCAGTGAAAGCACTGCAGTGATCTATGGCTACACCTTC. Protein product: CASSESTAVIYGYTF.

The CDR3 sequence is CASSHGGPGTGELFF. CDR3 in DNA: TGCGCCAGCAGCCACGGTGGCCCGGGGACCGGGGAGCTGTTTTTT. The V call is TRBV4-3, the J call TRBJ2-2, with a possible D match to TRBD2 (5 bases). V was clipped by 3 bases and J by 5 bases, with 13 bases between them. CDR1 LGHNA and CDR2 YSLEER come from the germline V gene. The CDR3 is made up of 15 amino acids.

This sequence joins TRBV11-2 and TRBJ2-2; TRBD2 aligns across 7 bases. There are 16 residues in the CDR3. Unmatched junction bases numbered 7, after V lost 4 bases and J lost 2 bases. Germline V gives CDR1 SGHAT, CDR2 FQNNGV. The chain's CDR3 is CASSSGGLGNTGELFF. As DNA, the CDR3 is TGTGCCAGCAGCTCGGGAGGACTAGGCAACACCGGGGAGCTGTTTTTT.

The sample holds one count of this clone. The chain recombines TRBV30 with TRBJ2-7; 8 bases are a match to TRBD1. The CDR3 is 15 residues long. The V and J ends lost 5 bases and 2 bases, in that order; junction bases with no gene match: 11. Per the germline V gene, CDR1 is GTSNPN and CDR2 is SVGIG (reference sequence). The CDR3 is CAWQSTGQATYEQYF. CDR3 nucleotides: TGTGCCTGGCAGAGCACGGGACAGGCCACCTACGAGCAGTACTTC.

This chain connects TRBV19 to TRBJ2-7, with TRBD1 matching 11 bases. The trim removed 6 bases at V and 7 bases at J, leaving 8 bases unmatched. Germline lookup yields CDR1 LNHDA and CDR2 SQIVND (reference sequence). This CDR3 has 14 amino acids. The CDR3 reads CASRRDRGTGEQYF. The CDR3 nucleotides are TGTGCCAGTAGGAGGGACAGGGGGACGGGAGAGCAGTACTTC.

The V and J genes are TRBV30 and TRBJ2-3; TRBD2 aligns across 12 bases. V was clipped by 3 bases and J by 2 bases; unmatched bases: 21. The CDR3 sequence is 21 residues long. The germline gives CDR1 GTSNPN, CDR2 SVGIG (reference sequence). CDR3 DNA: TGTGCCTGGAGCCTCCTCCCATTCACTAGCGGGGGGCCGGGGACCACAGATACGCAGTATTTT. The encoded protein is CAWSLLPFTSGGPGTTDTQYF.

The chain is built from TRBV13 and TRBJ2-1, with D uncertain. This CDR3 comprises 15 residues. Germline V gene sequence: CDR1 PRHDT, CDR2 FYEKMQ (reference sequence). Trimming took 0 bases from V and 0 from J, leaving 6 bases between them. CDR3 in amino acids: CASSLGRSSYNEQFF. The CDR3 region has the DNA TGTGCCAGCAGCTTAGGCCGGAGCTCCTACAATGAGCAGTTCTTC.

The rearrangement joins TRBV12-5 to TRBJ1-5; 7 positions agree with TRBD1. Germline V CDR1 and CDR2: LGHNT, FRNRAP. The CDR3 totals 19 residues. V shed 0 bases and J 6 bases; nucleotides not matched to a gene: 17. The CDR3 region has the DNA TGTGCTAGTGGTTTGGTACTTGACCGGGACAGTATTGTCCGTCAGCCCCAGCATTTT. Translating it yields CASGLVLDRDSIVRQPQHF.

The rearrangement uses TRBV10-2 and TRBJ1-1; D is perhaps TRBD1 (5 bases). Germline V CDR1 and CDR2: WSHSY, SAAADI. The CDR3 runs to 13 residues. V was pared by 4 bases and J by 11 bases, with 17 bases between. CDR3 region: CASSVGDHSGAFF. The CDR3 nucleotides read TGCGCCAGCAGTGTAGGGGATCACAGTGGGGCTTTCTTT.

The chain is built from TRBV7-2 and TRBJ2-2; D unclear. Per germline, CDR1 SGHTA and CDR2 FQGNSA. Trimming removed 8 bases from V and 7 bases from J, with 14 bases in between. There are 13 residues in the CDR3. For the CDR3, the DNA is TGTGCCAGCCGCATCGGAGTGGACGGGGAGCTGTTTTTT. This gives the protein CASRIGVDGELFF.

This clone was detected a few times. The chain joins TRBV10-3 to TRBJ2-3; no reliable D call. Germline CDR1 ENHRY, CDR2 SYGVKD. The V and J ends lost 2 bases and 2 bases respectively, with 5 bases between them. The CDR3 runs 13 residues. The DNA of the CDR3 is TGTGCCATCAGTGAGGAACCCACAGATACGCAGTATTTT. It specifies CAISEEPTDTQYF.

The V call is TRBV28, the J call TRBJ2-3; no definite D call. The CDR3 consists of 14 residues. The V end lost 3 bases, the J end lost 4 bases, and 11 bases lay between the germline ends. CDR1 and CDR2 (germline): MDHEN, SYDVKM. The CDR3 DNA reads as TGTGCCAGCAGTTTTGGCGGCGGAGCAGATACGCAGTATTTT. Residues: CASSFGGGADTQYF. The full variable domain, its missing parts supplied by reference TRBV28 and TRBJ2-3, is DVKVTQSSRYLVKRTGEKVFLECVQDMDHENMFWYRQDPGLGLRLIYFSYDVKMKEKGDIPEGYSVSREKKERFSLILESASTNQTSMYLCASSFGGGADTQYFGPGTRLTVL.

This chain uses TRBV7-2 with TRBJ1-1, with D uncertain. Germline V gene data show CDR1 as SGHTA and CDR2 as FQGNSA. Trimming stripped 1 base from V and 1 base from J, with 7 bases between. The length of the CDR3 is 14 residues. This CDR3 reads CASSLGRANTEAFF. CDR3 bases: TGTGCCAGCAGCTTAGGCAGAGCGAACACTGAAGCTTTCTTT. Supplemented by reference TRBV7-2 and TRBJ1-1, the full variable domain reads GAGVSQSPSNKVTEKGKDVELRCDPISGHTALYWYRQSLGQGLEFLIYFQGNSAPDKSGLPSDRFSAERTGGSVSTLTIQRTQQEDSAVYLCASSLGRANTEAFFGQGTRLTVV.

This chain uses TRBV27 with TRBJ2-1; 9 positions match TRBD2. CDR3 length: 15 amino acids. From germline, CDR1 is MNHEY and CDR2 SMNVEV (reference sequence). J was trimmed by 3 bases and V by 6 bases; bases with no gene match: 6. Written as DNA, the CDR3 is TGTGCCAGCAGATATAGCGGGGGACTCTACAATGAGCAGTTCTTC. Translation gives CASRYSGGLYNEQFF.

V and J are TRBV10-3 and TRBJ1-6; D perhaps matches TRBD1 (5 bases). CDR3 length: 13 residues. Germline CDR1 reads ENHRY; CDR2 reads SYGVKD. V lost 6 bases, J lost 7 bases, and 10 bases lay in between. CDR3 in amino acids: CAISDSTNSPLHF. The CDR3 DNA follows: TGTGCCATCAGCGACAGTACGAATTCACCCCTCCACTTT.